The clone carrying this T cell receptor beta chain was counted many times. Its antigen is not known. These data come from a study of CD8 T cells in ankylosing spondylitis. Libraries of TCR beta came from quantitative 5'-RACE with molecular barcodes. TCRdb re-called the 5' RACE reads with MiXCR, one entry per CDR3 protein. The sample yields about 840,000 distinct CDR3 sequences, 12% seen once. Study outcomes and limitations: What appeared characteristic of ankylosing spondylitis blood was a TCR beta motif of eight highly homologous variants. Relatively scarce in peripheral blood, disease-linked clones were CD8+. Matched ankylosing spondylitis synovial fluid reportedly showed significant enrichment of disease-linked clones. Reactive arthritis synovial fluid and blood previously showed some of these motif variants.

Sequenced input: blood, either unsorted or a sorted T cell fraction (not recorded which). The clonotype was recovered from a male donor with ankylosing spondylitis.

CDR3 sequence: CATSDRHEDTQYF. The CDR3 DNA reads as TGTGCCACCAGTGATCGACACGAGGATACGCAGTATTTT. The chain uses TRBV24-1 and TRBJ2-3, with D unresolved. V lost 3 bases and J lost 6, with 9 bases in between. The CDR3 length is 13 residues. Germline CDR1 is KGHDR and CDR2 is SFDVKD.